Here is one TCR beta chain with its context. It has no known antigen specificity. Base qualities are missing; no much larger clone stands one base away. The TCR beta CDR3 regions were amplified from the RNA transcripts. A first-round RT-PCR of the TCR CDR3 used the HTBI primer set with the Qiagen OneStep RT-PCR kit. Libraries were constructed in a second round of multiplex PCR, after which size selection and purification were carried out. Paired-end sequencing of the libraries was performed with 100 bp reads on an Illumina HiSeq2000. The authors' pipeline ran thus. SOAPnuke was used to process the raw data, with reads discarded if the reads contained adapters or uncalled bases, had a mean Phred below 15, or lacked an exact constant-primer or identifier match. High-quality paired reads were merged using COPE v1.2.5, and each unique nucleotide sequence was defined as a clonotype. Clonotypes were aligned to IMGT TRBV, TRBD and TRBJ reference segments using MiTCR v1.1. Analysis was restricted to V-J combinations with a frequency above 0.0001, which covered approximately 99% of repertoires. The TCS score was defined as F50 (clonal expansion) divided by E x V (chaos), with BLOSUM62-based TCRdist calculated between CDR3 peptides within each V-J. Welch's t-statistics and random forest reduced several hundred V-J features to roughly 13, which were used in a naive Bayes classifier (R e1071). The public reads were quality trimmed at Q25 with fastp and then assembled into clones with MiXCR by TCRdb, keeping productive beta chains. Entries that share a CDR3 protein sequence are merged under the most common genes and DNA. The V and J calls come from TCRdb's annotation, not from the publication. In this sample the table shows roughly 380,000 distinct CDR3 sequences, around 13% of which occur a single time. Together, the top ten hold roughly 9.6% of the sample.

Stable Graves' hyperthyroidism was defined as no progression to ophthalmopathy during 18 months of follow-up. Hyperthyroidism patients were aged 18 to 65 years and newly diagnosed, with disease duration of less than 2 months. Any patient with an uncontrolled infection, another autoimmune disease, pregnancy or lactation was excluded. Diagnoses were based on clinical symptoms, serum thyroxine and TRAb, thyroid ultrasound and orbital computed tomography. PBMCs were isolated from approximately 10 ml of fresh peripheral blood by Ficoll-Paque density gradient centrifugation. Trizol reagent was used to extract total RNA, and RNA quality was then checked on an Agilent 2100 Bioanalyzer. This entry belongs to a study of T cells in Graves' hyperthyroidism and ophthalmopathy (dated by TCRdb to the late 2010s). Regarding the research as a whole: Peripheral blood was collected at initial diagnosis, before any treatment. A discovery cohort of about a hundred patients, fewer than 50 with Graves' ophthalmopathy and about 58 with stable Graves' hyperthyroidism, was used to find distinguishing TCR V-J signatures. Whether ophthalmopathy could be predicted prospectively was tested in an independent validation cohort made up of approximately 19 hyperthyroidism patients plus 17 patients who later progressed to ophthalmopathy. The roughly 100 discovery patients were randomly divided into training and test sets at a 7:3 ratio. In addition, the study compared T-cell repertoires in thyroid tissue and in blood from over 5 Graves' hyperthyroidism patients. Following sampling, methimazole starting at 30 mg daily was given to hyperthyroidism patients, and high-dose intravenous methylprednisolone was given to ophthalmopathy patients. According to the paper, TCR Vbeta CDR3 sequencing was carried out on more than 120 peripheral blood samples, which came from fewer than 50 ophthalmopathy, approximately 72 hyperthyroidism and roughly 17 progressor patients.

From cysteine to phenylalanine, the CDR3 is 16 amino acids long. The sequence is cut down to CDR3 DNA, 48 bases in frame from base 1. The germline V end is reduced by 2 bases and the J end by 0 bases; junction bases left unmatched: 4. Based on the germline V gene (reference sequence), the CDR1 and CDR2 sequences are DFQATT and SNEGSKA. The full study reports these points: Blood samples also contained most of the expanded thyroid clonotypes (frequency above 0.001), which suggests that blood repertoires may reflect thyroid immune responses. Sample size was not statistically predetermined, and blinding of investigators to group allocation was not performed. A model built on a 13 V-J signature distinguished ophthalmopathy from stable hyperthyroidism, reaching roughly 88% sensitivity and about 81% specificity in cross-validation and 80%/75% in testing. In validation, the model predicted progression to ophthalmopathy with approximately 70% sensitivity and approximately 78% specificity, a median of 6.5 months before onset.

The TCR sequence derives from a woman aged 60-70 years with Graves' hyperthyroidism. The V and J genes are TRBV20-1 and TRBJ2-1, with 10 junctional bases fitting TRBD2. The source material was blood. The sequenced DNA: TGCAGTGCTAGACTCAGCGGGAGGGGCTCCTACAATGAGCAGTTCTTC. The resulting protein is CSARLSGRGSYNEQFF.